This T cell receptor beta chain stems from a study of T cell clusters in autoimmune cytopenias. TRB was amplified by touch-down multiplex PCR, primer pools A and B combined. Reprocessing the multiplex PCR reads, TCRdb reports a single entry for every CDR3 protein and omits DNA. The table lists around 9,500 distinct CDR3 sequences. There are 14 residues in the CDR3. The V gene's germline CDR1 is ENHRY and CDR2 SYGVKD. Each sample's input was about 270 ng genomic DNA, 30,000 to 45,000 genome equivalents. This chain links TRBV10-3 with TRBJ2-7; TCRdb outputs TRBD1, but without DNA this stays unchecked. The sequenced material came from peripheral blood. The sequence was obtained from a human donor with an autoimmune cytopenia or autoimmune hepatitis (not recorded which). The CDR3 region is CAISRRDSYYEQYF.